This paragraph reports one T cell receptor beta chain. The entry originates in a study of naive and memory T cell subsets. The beta constant-region primer was an equimolar mix of two oligonucleotides covering TRBC1 and TRBC2. TCRdb ran MiXCR on the UMI-ligation and nested PCR reads and lists one entry per CDR3 protein. Among about 80,000 distinct CDR3 sequences, roughly 14% were seen once, and the ten largest hold 0.7% to 0.95%. This CDR3 region has 10 residues. Germline-derived CDR1 and CDR2 are SQVTM and ANQGSEA. Between the trimmed V and J ends, which lost 4 bases and 8 bases, there was a span of 6 bases.

The TCR comes from a human donor in good health. Sequencing used central memory CD4+ T cells from blood. The chain joins TRBV29-1 to TRBJ2-1; no definite D call. CDR3 loop: CSVGVDEQFF. The CDR3, as DNA: TGCAGCGTTGGTGTGGATGAGCAGTTCTTC.